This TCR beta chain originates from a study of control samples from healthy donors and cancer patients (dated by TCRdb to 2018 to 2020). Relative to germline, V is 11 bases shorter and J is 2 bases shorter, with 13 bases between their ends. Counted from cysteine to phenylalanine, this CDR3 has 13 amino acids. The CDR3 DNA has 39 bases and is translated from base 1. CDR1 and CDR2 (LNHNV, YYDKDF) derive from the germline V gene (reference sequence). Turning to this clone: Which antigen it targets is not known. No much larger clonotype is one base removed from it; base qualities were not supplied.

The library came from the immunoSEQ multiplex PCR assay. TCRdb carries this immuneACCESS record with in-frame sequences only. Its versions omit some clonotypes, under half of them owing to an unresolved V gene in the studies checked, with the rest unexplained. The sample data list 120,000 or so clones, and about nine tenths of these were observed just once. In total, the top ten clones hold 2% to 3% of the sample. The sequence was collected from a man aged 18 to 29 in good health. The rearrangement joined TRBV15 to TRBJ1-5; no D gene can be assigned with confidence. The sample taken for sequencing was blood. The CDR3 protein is CAVAGRRNQPQHF. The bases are TGTGCCGTCGCGGGGAGACGCAATCAGCCCCAGCATTTT.